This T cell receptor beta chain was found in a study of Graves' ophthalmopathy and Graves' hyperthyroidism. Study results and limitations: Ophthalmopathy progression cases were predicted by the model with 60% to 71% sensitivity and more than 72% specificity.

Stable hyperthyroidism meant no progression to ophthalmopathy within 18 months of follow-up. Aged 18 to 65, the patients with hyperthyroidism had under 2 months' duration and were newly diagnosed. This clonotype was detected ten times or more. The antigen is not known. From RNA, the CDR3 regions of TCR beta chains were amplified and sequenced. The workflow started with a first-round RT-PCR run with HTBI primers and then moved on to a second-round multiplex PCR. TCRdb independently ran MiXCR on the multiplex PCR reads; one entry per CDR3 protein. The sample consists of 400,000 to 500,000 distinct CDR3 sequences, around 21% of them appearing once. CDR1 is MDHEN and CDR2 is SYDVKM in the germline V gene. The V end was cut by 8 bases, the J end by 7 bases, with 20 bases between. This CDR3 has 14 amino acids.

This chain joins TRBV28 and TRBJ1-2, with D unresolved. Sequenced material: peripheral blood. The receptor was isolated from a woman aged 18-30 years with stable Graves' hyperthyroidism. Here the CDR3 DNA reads TGTGCCAGCGCCCCCGGCTGGAGAAGTTCTGGCTACACCTTC. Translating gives CASAPGWRSSGYTF.